This T cell receptor (beta chain) was recorded in a study of blood T cell repertoires in COVID-19 (TCRdb year 2020). About the full investigation: The collaborator samples originated in the United States, Italy and Spain and spanned the acute and convalescent phases of COVID-19. The dataset comprised deeply sampled blood TCRbeta repertoires from subjects exposed to, actively infected with, or recovered from COVID-19. Samples came from the ongoing ImmuneRACE study (first 160 participants) plus 1,254 subjects from 6 global collaborators. The material from the prospective study consisted of cDNA or gDNA derived from T cells, B-cell-depleted T cells, or PBMCs. A de-identified subject ID, COVID-19 status, age in years and sex were almost always included in the sample metadata. The repertoires were released in a freely available public database intended as a resource for research on the immune response to SARS-CoV-2. Where available, HLA class I and class II types were obtained from metadata supplied by the sample provider rather than from assay-based typing.

TCRbeta CDR3 regions were amplified from genomic DNA using the immunoSEQ Assay, a bias-controlled multiplex PCR. The published analysis was carried out like this. The number of nucleated cells in each sample was estimated from the amplification of reference gene primers within the assay. To quantify the absolute abundance of each unique TCRbeta CDR3 rearrangement, sequence reads were collapsed and filtered. For each sample, productive Simpson clonality was calculated as the square root of Simpson's diversity index across productive rearrangements. This is the immuneACCESS table as TCRdb keeps it, with only in-frame sequences that have V and J called. A part of the clones is gone; compared with another copy, unresolved V genes explain less than half, and the rest is unexplained. That table supplies the V and J calls and clone size; D and trimming were determined from the DNA. The sample records approximately 59,000 clones, about 83% of which are singletons. The ten largest clones capture 3.5% of the sample.

V is shortened by 2 bases, J by 4 bases, and the region joining them spans 15 bases. Reading the germline V gene gives CDR1 SGHRS and CDR2 YFSETQ. The CDR3 numbers 15 residues from cysteine through phenylalanine. The only DNA kept is the CDR3, 45 bases in frame from the first base. The paper as a whole reports these results and caveats: How much clinical and demographic metadata was included differed by source and by participant, and the metadata was provided uncurated.

This clone was counted only a few times. Its antigen remains undetermined. The input lacks base qualities; no much larger clone sits a single base away. Each collaborating institution followed its own protocols to collect whole blood in K2EDTA tubes. For TCRbeta analysis, collaborators shipped samples in one of three forms: frozen whole blood, isolated PBMCs, or DNA extracted from either of those sample types. Material for sequencing was peripheral blood. The receptor comes from a woman older than 75 with acute or convalescent COVID-19. The sequence links TRBV5-1 to TRBJ2-5, with the D gene not clear enough to name. The CDR3 amino acid sequence is: CASSLGGDVGETQYF. DNA sequence: TGCGCCAGCAGCTTAGGCGGAGACGTCGGAGAGACCCAGTACTTC.